Here is one TCR beta chain with its context. This clone appeared once. The antigen this receptor binds is unknown. It has no much larger one-base neighbor in the sample; base qualities were not kept. In total, about 650 healthy bone marrow donors made up the cohort. Cohort members were all nominally healthy when sampled, although unrecorded immune exposures were likely present. The donor was CMV seronegative and was included in the group of about 350 seronegative cohort members. Each donor provided a peripheral blood sample, and peripheral blood mononuclear cells were used for TCR beta sequencing. The Qiagen DNeasy Blood Extraction Kit was used to extract genomic DNA from the blood cell samples. This sample stems from a study of cytomegalovirus exposure and HLA in healthy donors (dated by TCRdb to about 2017). For the study in its entirety: An earlier analysis of more than 550 of the donors reported 276 Gb of sequence data and around 120 million unique TCR beta sequences obtained from some 170 million T cells. In the later analysis, no new phenotypic data were used to find candidate immune exposures; instead, reliance was placed on TCR beta sequences and their occurrence across donors. The study used immunosequencing to profile the T cell repertoires of several hundred subjects and linked those repertoires to cytomegalovirus serostatus. An early release that covered approximately 600 HLA-typed donors contained about 300 gigabases of sequencing data and approximately 85 million unique TCR sequences. The study combined high-throughput TCR immunosequencing, statistical association of individual TCRs with disease status, and machine learning to predict cytomegalovirus infection status. Among about 400 genotyped donors of the cohort, an average of roughly 230,000 unique TCR beta nucleotide sequences was sequenced per donor, of which about 19% were non-productive. Of the 300 to 500 genotyped donors, over 80% were placed in the genetic ancestry cluster associated with self-reported Caucasian donors. Besides the first cohort of 666 subjects, a separate validation cohort made up of about 120 different subjects was used. Genome-wide SNP genotypes for about 55% of the roughly 670 donors were used in a later genetic analysis, which treated that subset as a discovery cohort. An earlier analysis of 587 of the donors used high-throughput TCR beta sequencing to judge whether each TCR beta V gene segment behaved as functional or pseudogenic. The study aimed to test whether signatures of past pathogen exposure could be identified by cataloging public T cell receptors. Typing coverage differed by locus: A, B, C, DRB1 and DQB1 were typed in about 629-630 donors, DQA1 in about 510, DPA1 in some 600, and DPB1 in roughly 450. A later analysis re-examined previously published TCR beta repertoires from roughly 720 donors and added high-resolution HLA genotyping to investigate patterns of TCR occurrence. About five DR-DQ haplotypes were treated as single units for association and clustering because of strong linkage in the cohort. Every repertoire in the discovery cohort had been generated on one and the same sequencing platform. Class I and class II HLA loci were covered by the typing at four-digit resolution. Donor age, sex, ethnicity and CMV serostatus were compiled alongside the repertoire data. On the study overall, not on this receptor specifically: A few of the identified cytomegalovirus-associated TCR beta chains were confirmed in vitro to be specific for cytomegalovirus antigens. Because counts were too low, roughly 18 rarely observed V segments, including chromosome 9 orphons, were left out of the earlier analysis of several hundred of the donors. A total of about 180 TCR beta chains were listed by the study as associated with cytomegalovirus. Because HLA typing was unavailable for some donors at each locus, only the typed subset was used in association tests. In both the original and validation cohorts, the classifier was reported to diagnose cytomegalovirus status with high specificity and sensitivity. Most CMV-associated TCR beta chains appeared to be HLA-restricted in a later analysis, and the HLA associations seemed to be driven largely by CMV exposure. Roughly uniform sequencing depth across donors was assumed in presence/absence analyses, although this assumption may not hold. Several of the top co-occurrence clusters appeared to be linked to parvovirus B19, influenza, CMV and Epstein-Barr virus, according to a later analysis. According to a later analysis, TCR association rates differed among HLA loci, with DRB1 alleles showing the most associated TCRs and HLA-C alleles showing the fewest. In an earlier analysis of 587 of the donors, most TCR beta V segments were observed in productive rearrangements about 90% or about 30% of the time, broadly matching IMGT annotations. A cluster of highly shared sequence variants was judged likely to be a technical artifact of the sequencing pipeline. When HLA alleles, especially DR and DQ, strongly co-occurred, TCR associations were difficult to assign to individual alleles. V-gene and J-gene trimming of TCR beta chains was associated with a missense DCLRE1C variant in a later genetic analysis, and the association was replicated in an independent cohort. Compared with the roughly 670-donor mean, donors in an Asian-associated ancestry cluster had fewer N-insertions in productive TCRs, according to a later genetic analysis. Correlated functional status among segregating V segments might reflect linkage disequilibrium, but an unknown experimental factor could not be ruled out. According to the authors, the approach could potentially be generalized to other disease states and immunological phenotypes. CMV serostatus was the only immune exposure information available for the cohort. A later analysis found that HLA-associated TCR beta chains were more clonally expanded and had lower generation probabilities than equally common non-associated chains. In this cohort, only TCR beta chains were sequenced, and detectable features were limited by the absence of alpha or paired-chain data. Some IMGT-functional V segments, including TRBV6-2 and TRBV6-3, could not be told apart with the 87-base-pair reads, so those segments were excluded. Most TCR sequences were observed very rarely across donors, whereas some public TCRs were present in many individuals. A further reported finding was that TCR beta sequences accurately predicted the HLA-A and HLA-B alleles for most subjects in the first cohort. A later analysis associated 15,000 to 20,000 TCR beta sequences with specific HLA alleles at a false discovery rate of 0.05.

From the cysteine through the phenylalanine, the CDR3 covers 15 amino acids. Only the CDR3 DNA stays, 45 bases, in frame from base 1. V gives up 3 bases and J gives up 4 bases, and the segment between their germline ends measures 17 bases. The germline V gene encodes CDR1 SGHNT and CDR2 YYREEE (reference sequence). Receptor amplification or capture employed the immunoSEQ multiplex PCR assay. A mixture of 60 forward primers for TCR Vbeta segments and 13 reverse primers for TCR Jbeta segments was used in the multiplex PCR. The CDR3 region of rearranged TCR beta genes was amplified from genomic DNA by a multiplex PCR assay. Amplified TCR beta libraries were sequenced as 87-base-pair reads on the Illumina HiSeq System. For the original study's pipeline: A later analysis tallied roughly 78 million unique TCR beta chains across the 666 repertoires, and 10 million to 11 million of those chains were shared by two or more donors. A nearest-neighbor algorithm error-corrected the raw reads and collapsed the reads into unique sequences, merging closely related sequences to remove PCR and sequencing errors. V, D and J gene segments were assigned by aligning CDR3 sequences to IMGT reference sequences. Each retained sequence needed at least a six-nucleotide match to both a V gene segment and a J gene segment. A rearrangement counted as productive if the CDR3 had no stop codons and remained in frame with V and J, and every other rearrangement counted as non-productive. Following IMGT convention, CDR3 was defined as the stretch from the second conserved V-encoded cysteine to the conserved J-encoded phenylalanine. In an earlier analysis of 587 of the donors, sequences lacking an unambiguous match to a single V gene segment were excluded. An earlier analysis of several hundred of the donors called V segments functional above 56.7% productive rearrangements and segregating when the between-donor standard deviation exceeded 5%. A statistical classification framework was built for diagnosing cytomegalovirus status from the catalog of TCR beta chain sequences. A later analysis assigned V and J genes by comparing TCR nucleotide sequences with IMGT/GENE-DB human TR gene sequences. The TCRdist pipeline was used in a later analysis to assign CDR3 sequences and most-parsimonious VDJ recombination scenarios. A later analysis defined each TCR beta chain by its CDR3 amino acid sequence plus V-gene family, and excluded reads lacking a unique V-gene family. As a way to deal with suspected cross-contamination and a sequencing artifact, a later analysis dropped hundreds of nucleotide sequences that were highly shared and had low generation probability. A later analysis calculated a clonal expansion index for each public chain from normalized within-repertoire ranks of inferred template counts. In a later analysis, generation probabilities were computed with a VDJ recombination model fitted to out-of-frame rearrangements, and the resulting probabilities were checked against IGoR. Hypergeometric tests were used in a later analysis to score TCR-TCR, TCR-HLA and TCR-CMV co-occurrence, with a repertoire-size bias correction applied to the TCR pairs. To estimate false discovery rates, a later analysis permuted the HLA or CMV assignments 20 times. In a later analysis, co-occurring TCRs were grouped with DBSCAN, and TCRdist sequence similarity was added when clustering was performed within HLA-allele-positive subsets. Repertoires with fewer than 30,000 or more than 120,000 public chains were left out of co-occurrence clustering, as were four to six repertoires with anomalous nucleotide sharing. TCRdb re-hosts the immuneACCESS table, in-frame sequences only. Its copies lack some clones; in the studies checked, an unresolved V gene accounts for under half of them, and the cause for the rest is not known. Clonal size and the V and J genes are those of that table, whereas D and trimming came from the DNA. The sample data list some 150,000 clones, and around 80% of these were observed just once. Jointly, the top ten make up 2.9% of the sample.

Sequenced input: PBMCs. The chain is encoded by TRBV5-4 joined to TRBJ2-7, and the D gene may be TRBD2, 5 bases matching. The sequence derives from a woman between 25 and 40 years old in good health and CMV-seronegative. The DNA is TGTGCCAGCAGCTGGGGTGCCGGGAAGACGTACGAGCAGTACTTC. It translates as CASSWGAGKTYEQYF.